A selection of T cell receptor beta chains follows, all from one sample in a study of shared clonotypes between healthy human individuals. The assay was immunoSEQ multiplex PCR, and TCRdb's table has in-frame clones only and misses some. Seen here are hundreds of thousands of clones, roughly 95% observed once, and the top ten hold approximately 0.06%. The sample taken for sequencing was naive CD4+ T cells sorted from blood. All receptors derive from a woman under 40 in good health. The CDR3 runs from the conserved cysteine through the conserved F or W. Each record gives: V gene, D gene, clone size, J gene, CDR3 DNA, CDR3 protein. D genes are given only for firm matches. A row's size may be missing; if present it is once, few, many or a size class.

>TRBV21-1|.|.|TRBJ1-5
TGTGCCAGCAGCATTTCTGGGTCGGAAAATCAGCCCCAGCATTTT
CASSISGSENQPQHF
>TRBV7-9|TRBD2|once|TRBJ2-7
TGTGCCAGCAGCTACCCCCAGGGACTAGCGTTCGACGAGCAGTACTTC
CASSYPQGLAFDEQYF
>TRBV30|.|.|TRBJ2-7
TGTGCCTGGAGTGATGAGGTCTCCCTCCTCGAGCAGTACTTC
CAWSDEVSLLEQYF
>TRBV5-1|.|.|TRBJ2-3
TGCGCCAGCAGCGGCCGCCTGAGGACAGATACGCAGTATTTT
CASSGRLRTDTQYF
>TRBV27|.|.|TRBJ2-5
TGTGCCAGCAGTCGGTTCGGGGGAGGTCTGGAGACCCAGTACTTC
CASSRFGGGLETQYF
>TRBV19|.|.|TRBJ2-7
TGTGCCAGTAGTTTCGGACAGCTGAACTACGAGCAGTACTTC
CASSFGQLNYEQYF
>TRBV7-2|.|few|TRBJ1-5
TGTGCCAGCAGCTCCGTGGGCAATCAGCCCCAGCATTTT
CASSSVGNQPQHF
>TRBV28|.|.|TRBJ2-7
TGTGCCAGCAGCCCCGGGTCCTGGGCCTACGAGCAGTACTTC
CASSPGSWAYEQYF
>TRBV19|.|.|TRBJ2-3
TGTGCCAGTAGTCATCCCACCCAGACAGTTTGGACAGATACGCAGTATTTT
CASSHPTQTVWTDTQYF
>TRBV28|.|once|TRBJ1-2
TGTGCCAGCAGTTCCCCCCGTCCCAAGGGAGATAATGGCTACACCTTC
CASSSPRPKGDNGYTF
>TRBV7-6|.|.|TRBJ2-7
TGTGCCAGCAGCTTGGGGAATAGCGGTAACTCCTACGAGCAGTACTTC
CASSLGNSGNSYEQYF
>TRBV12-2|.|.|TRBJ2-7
TGTGCAAGTCGCTTCAACCCGTTAGCGGGTAGATCTTACGAGCAGTACTTC
CASRFNPLAGRSYEQYF
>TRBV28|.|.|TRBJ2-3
TGTGCCAGCAGTTCTAGCGCCACAGATACGCAGTATTTT
CASSSSATDTQYF
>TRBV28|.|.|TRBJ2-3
TGTGCCAGTAAAAACACAGATACGCAGTATTTT
CASKNTDTQYF
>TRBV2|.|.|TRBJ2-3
TGTGCCAGCACCACCGACAGACGGACAGATACGCAGTATTTT
CASTTDRRTDTQYF
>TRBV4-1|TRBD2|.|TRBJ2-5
TGCGCCAGCAGCCAAGCTTCCGGTGGGAGGGTGGGTGAGACCCAGTACTTC
CASSQASGGRVGETQYF
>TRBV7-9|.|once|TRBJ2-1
TGTGCCAGCAGCTTTATGCGGAGGGCCAGCAGCTCCTACAATGAGCAGTTCTTC
CASSFMRRASSSYNEQFF
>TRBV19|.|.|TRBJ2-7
TGTGCCAGGCCGACAAAAGACAGGCACCCCTCCTACGAGCAGTACTTC
CARPTKDRHPSYEQYF
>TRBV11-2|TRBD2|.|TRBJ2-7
TGTGCCAGCAGCTTCCAGACTAGCGGGGCCTCCTACGAGCAGTACTTC
CASSFQTSGASYEQYF
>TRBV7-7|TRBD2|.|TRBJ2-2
TGTGCCATCGAAGACCGGACTAGGAAGGGAACCGGGGAGCTGTTTTTT
CAIEDRTRKGTGELFF
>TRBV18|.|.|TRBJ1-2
TGTGCCAGCTCACCACCGGGGGTAGAGGATGGCTACACCTTC
CASSPPGVEDGYTF
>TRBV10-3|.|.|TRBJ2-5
TGTGCCATCAGCAACAGTCAGACAAACCAAGAGACCCAGTACTTC
CAISNSQTNQETQYF
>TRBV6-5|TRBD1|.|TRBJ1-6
TGTGCCAGCGCTACAGGGGCCCTAGATTCACCCCTCCACTTT
CASATGALDSPLHF
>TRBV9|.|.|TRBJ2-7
TGTGCCAGCAGCGTGTCGGGGGTCCACCGATACGAGCAGTACTTC
CASSVSGVHRYEQYF
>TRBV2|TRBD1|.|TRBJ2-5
TGTGCCAGCAGCCCGGGACAGCTCCGGGGAGAGGAGACCCAGTACTTC
CASSPGQLRGEETQYF
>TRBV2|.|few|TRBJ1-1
TGTGCCAGCAGTGTGTCCACTGAAGCTTTCTTT
CASSVSTEAFF
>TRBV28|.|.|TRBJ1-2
TGTGCCAGCAGAGCCACAGGATATGGCTACACCTTC
CASRATGYGYTF
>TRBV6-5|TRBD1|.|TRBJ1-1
TGTGCCAGCAGTGCCGGGACAGGGAACACTGAAGCTTTCTTT
CASSAGTGNTEAFF
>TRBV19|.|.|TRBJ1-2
TGTGCCAGTAACCAAGCAGGGGAGACTGGCTACACCTTC
CASNQAGETGYTF
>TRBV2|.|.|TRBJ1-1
TGTGCCAGACAGGGGAACACTGAAGCTTTCTTT
CARQGNTEAFF
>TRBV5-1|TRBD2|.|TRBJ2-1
TGCGCCAGCAGCTGGGCCGGGACTAGCGGAGTCTACAATGAGCAGTTCTTC
CASSWAGTSGVYNEQFF
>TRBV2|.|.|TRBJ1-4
TGTGCCAGCAACCCGGGGCCGGGGGAAAAACTGTTTTTT
CASNPGPGEKLFF
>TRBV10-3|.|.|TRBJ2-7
TGTGCCATCAGTGATGGAGGACTATCCTACGAGCAGTACTTC
CAISDGGLSYEQYF
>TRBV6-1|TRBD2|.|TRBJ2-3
TGTGCCAGCAGTAAACTAGCGGCGTTCACAGATACGCAGTATTTT
CASSKLAAFTDTQYF
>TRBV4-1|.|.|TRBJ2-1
TGCGCCAGCAGCCCACCGCGGTTAAGCTCCTACAATGAGCAGTTCTTC
CASSPPRLSSYNEQFF
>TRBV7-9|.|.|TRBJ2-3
TGTGCCAGCAGGGCACAGGGTTGGACAGATACGCAGTATTTT
CASRAQGWTDTQYF
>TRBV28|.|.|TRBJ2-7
TGTGCCAGCAGTATAAAGGGCTACGAGCAGTACTTC
CASSIKGYEQYF
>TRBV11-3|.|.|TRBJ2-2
TGTGCCAGCAGGATCGGGCCCCAAGCTCCGGGGGAGCTGTTTTTT
CASRIGPQAPGELFF
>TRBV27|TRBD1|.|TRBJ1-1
TGTGCCAGCAGTTTGACAGGGGCTTGGAGGACTGAAGCTTTCTTT
CASSLTGAWRTEAFF
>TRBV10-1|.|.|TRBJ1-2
TGCGCCAGCAGTGAGACCGTAGGCTATGGCTACACCTTC
CASSETVGYGYTF
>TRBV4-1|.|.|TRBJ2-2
TGCGCCAGCAGCCAGCGCCGGGGATTTAGCGGGACAGCGAACACCGGGGAGCTGTTTTTT
CASSQRRGFSGTANTGELFF
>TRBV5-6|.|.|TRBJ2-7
TGTGCCAGCATCTACCTCCAGGACTACTTCTACGAGCAGTACTTC
CASIYLQDYFYEQYF
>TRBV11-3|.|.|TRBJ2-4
TGTGCCAGCAGCTTAGGTAGCAGTAACATTCAGTACTTC
CASSLGSSNIQYF
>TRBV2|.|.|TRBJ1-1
TGTGCCAGCAAAGGGGAGCGAGCGGCCACTGAAGCTTTCTTT
CASKGERAATEAFF
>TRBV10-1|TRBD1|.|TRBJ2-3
TGCGCCAGCAGTCCAAGCAGGGGGCGCGGGGATACGCAGTATTTT
CASSPSRGRGDTQYF
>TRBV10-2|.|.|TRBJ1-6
TGCGCCAGCAGAGGACGTGGGGGTTCCTATAATTCACCCCTCCACTTT
CASRGRGGSYNSPLHF
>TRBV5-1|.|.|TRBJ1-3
TGCGCCAGCAGCCTCGCGGTGGGGGGGACTGGAAACACCATATATTTT
CASSLAVGGTGNTIYF
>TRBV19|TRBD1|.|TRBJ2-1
TGTGCCAGTAGTATGGGACAGGGTGTAAATGAGCAGTTCTTC
CASSMGQGVNEQFF
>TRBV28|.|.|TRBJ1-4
TGTGCCAGCACCACGGAAGGAGGGGATGAAAAACTGTTTTTT
CASTTEGGDEKLFF
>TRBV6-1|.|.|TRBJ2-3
TGTGCCAGCAGTGAAAACGGAGGTAATGGGCAGTATTTT
CASSENGGNGQYF